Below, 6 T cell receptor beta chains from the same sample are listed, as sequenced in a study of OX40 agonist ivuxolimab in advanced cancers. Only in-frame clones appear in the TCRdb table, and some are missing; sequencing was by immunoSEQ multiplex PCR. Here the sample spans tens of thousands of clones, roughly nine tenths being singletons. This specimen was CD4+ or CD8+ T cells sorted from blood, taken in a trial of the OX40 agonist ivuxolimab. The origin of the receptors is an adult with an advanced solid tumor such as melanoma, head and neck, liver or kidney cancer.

The CDR3 reads CASSANSYEQYF. DNA of the CDR3: TGTGCCAGCAGCGCGAACTCCTACGAGCAGTACTTC. The rearrangement uses TRBV9 and TRBJ2-7; D call uncertain. Germline V CDR1 and CDR2: SGDLS, YYNGEE. CDR3 length: 12 amino acids. V was pared by 3 bases and J by 0 bases, with 4 bases between.

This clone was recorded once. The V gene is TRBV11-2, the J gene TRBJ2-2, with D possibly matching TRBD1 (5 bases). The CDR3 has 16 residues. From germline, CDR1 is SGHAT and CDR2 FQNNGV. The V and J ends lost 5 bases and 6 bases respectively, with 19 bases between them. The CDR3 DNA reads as TGTGCCAGCAGCCAGACGGACACTGTAGGACCCGGGGAGCTGTTTTTT. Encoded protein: CASSQTDTVGPGELFF.

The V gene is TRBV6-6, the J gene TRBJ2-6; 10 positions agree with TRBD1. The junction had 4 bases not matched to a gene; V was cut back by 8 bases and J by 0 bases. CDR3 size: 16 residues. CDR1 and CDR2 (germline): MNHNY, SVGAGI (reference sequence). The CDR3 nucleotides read TGTGCCAGCGGGACAGGGGTGTTCTCTGGGGCCAACGTCCTGACTTTC. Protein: CASGTGVFSGANVLTF.

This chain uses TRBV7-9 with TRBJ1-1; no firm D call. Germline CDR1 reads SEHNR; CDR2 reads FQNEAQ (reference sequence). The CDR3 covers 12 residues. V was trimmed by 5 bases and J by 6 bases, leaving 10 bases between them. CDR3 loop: CASSEPVAEAFF. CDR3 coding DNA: TGTGCCAGCAGCGAGCCCGTTGCTGAAGCTTTCTTT.

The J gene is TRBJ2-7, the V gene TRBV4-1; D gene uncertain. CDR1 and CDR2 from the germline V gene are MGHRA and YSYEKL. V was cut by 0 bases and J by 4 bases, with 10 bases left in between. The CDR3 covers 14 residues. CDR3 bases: TGCGCCAGCAGCCAAGACACCTTAGGGTACGAGCAGTACTTC. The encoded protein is CASSQDTLGYEQYF.

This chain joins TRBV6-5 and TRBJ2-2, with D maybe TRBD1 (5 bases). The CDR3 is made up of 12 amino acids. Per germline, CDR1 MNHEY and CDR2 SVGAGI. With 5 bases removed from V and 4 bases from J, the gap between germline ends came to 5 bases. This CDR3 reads CASSQGTGELFF. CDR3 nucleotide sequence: TGTGCCAGCAGTCAGGGCACCGGGGAGCTGTTTTTT.